This TCR beta chain was sequenced in a study of blood T cell repertoires in COVID-19. Study-wide background: Samples representing acute and convalescent COVID-19 were sourced from the United States, Italy and Spain. Sources were T cells, B-cell-depleted T cells, or PBMCs; the material itself was cDNA or gDNA.

In the study's own analysis: By means of reference gene primer amplification, nucleated cell counts were estimated. Assay: immunoSEQ multiplex PCR; the TCRdb copy retains only in-frame clones and omits some. That table furnishes V, J and clone size, whereas the DNA furnished D and trimming. The sample contains about 89,000 clones, approximately 75% of which appear only once. This clone was counted many times. Trimming took 4 bases from V and 6 from J, leaving 16 bases between them. Germline V gene data show CDR1 as SNHLY and CDR2 as FYNNEI. CDR3 length: 14 amino acids. Sequenced input: peripheral blood. The chain couples TRBV2 to TRBJ2-7; possibly TRBD1 for D (5 bases). This receptor was taken from a woman over 75 with acute or convalescent COVID-19. The CDR3 DNA reads TGTGCCAGCAGTGTACCAGGGTTGCTTGGCGAGCAGTACTTC. Its translation is CASSVPGLLGEQYF.